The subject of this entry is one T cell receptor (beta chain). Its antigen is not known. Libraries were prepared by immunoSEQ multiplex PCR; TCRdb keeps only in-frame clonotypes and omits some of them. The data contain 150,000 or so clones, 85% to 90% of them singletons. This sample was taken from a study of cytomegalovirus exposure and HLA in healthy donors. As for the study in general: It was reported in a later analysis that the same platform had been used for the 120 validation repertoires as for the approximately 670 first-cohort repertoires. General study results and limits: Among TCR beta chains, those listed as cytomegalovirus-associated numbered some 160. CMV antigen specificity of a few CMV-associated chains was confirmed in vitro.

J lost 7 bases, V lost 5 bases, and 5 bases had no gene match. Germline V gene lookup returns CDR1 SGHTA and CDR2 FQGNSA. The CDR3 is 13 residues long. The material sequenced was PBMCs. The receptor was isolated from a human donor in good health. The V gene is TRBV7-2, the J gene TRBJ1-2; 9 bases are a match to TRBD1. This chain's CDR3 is CASSQGDRVGYTF. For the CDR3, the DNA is TGTGCCAGCAGCCAGGGGGACAGGGTTGGCTACACCTTC.